This TCR beta chain is from a study of CD8+CD57+ T cells in acquired aplastic anemia. Sequencing involved patients with CD8+CD57+ cell expansion previously shown by flow cytometry. Genomic DNA served as template for TCR beta VDJ and CDR3 profiling. MiXCR, run by TCRdb on the reads, gives a single entry per CDR3 protein. The sample includes some 160,000 distinct CDR3 sequences, around half of them seen just once. This clonotype occurred many times. The CDR3 runs 12 residues. V gave up 3 bases and J gave up 0 bases, with 2 bases separating them. The germline gives CDR1 LGHDT, CDR2 YNNKEL (reference sequence).

This clonotype was sampled from a human donor with aplastic anemia. Sequencing was performed on sorted CD4+, CD8+, or CD8+CD57+ T cells (not recorded which) from PBMCs. This chain uses TRBV3-1 with TRBJ2-5; unclear D gene. The CDR3 sequence is CASSQDQETQYF. CDR3 coding DNA: TGTGCCAGCAGCCAGGACCAAGAGACCCAGTACTTC.